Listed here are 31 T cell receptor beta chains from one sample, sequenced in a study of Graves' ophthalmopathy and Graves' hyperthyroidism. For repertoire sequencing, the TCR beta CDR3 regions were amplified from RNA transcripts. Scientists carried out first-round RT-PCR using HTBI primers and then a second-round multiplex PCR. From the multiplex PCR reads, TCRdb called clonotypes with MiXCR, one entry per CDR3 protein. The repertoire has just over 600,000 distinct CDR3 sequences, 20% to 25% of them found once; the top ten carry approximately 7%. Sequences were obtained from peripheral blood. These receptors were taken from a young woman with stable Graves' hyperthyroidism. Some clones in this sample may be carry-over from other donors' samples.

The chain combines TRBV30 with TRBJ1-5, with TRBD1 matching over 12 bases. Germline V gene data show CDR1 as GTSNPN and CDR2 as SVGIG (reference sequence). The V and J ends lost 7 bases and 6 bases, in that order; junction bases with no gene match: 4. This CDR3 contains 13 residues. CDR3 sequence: CAYRGQGAQPQHF. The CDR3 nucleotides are TGTGCCTACCGGGGACAGGGGGCTCAGCCCCAGCATTTT.

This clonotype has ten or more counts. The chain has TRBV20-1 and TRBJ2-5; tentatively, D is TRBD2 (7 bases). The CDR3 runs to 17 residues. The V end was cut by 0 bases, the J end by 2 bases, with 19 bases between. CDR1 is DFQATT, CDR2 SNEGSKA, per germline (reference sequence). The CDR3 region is CSARDPPGGGGQETQYF. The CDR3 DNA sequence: TGCAGTGCTAGAGATCCGCCGGGGGGCGGAGGGCAAGAGACCCAGTACTTC.

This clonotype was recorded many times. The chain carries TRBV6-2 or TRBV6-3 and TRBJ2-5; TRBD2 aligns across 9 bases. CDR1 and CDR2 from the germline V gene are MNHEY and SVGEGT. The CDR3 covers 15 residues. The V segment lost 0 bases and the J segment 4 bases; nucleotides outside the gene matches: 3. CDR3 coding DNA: TGTGCCAGCAGTTACTCGGAGACTAGCGGAGAGACCCAGTACTTC. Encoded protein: CASSYSETSGETQYF.

CDR3 protein: CASSVEGPLRGPREQYF. CDR3 sequence (DNA): TGTGCCAGCAGCGTAGAGGGCCCCTTGCGGGGGCCACGGGAGCAGTACTTC. The chain links TRBV9 to TRBJ2-7; D is possibly TRBD2 (7 bases). CDR3 length: 17 residues. The germline V and J ends were trimmed by 0 bases and 7 bases, with 23 bases remaining between them. Germline CDR1 SGDLS, CDR2 YYNGEE.

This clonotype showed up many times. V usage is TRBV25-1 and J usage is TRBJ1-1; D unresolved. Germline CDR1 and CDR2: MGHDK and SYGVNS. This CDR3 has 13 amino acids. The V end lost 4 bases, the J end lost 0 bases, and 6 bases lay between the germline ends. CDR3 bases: TGTGCCAGCAGTGGTTCACTGAACACTGAAGCTTTCTTT. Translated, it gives CASSGSLNTEAFF.

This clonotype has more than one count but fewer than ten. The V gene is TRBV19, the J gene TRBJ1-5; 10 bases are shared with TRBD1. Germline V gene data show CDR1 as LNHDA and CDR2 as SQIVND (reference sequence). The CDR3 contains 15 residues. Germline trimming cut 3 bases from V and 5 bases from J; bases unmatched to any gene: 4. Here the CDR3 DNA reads TGTGCCAGTAGTATGACAGGGGGCCGTGATCAGCCCCAGCATTTT. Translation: CASSMTGGRDQPQHF.

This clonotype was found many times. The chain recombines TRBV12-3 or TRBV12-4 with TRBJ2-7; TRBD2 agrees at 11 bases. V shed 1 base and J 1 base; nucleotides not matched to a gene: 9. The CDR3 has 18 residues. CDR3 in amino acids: CASSLERIAGGPSYEQYF. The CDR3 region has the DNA TGTGCCAGCAGTTTAGAGCGGATAGCGGGAGGGCCTTCCTACGAGCAGTACTTC.

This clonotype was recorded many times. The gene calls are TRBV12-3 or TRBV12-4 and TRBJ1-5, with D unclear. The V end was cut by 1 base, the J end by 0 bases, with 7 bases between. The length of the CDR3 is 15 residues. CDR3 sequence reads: CASSLGSYSNQPQHF. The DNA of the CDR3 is TGTGCCAGCAGTTTAGGTAGCTATAGCAATCAGCCCCAGCATTTT.

The CDR3 DNA is TGTGCCAGCAGTTACTCGAGAAGAGATGCTAGCGTCACCGGGGAGCTGTTTTTT. Its protein product is CASSYSRRDASVTGELFF. The V call is TRBV6-2 or TRBV6-3, the J call TRBJ2-2; the D gene is possibly TRBD2 (6 bases). V was trimmed by 0 bases and J by 4 bases, leaving 18 bases between them. Germline CDR1 MNHEY, CDR2 SVGEGT. This CDR3 is built from 18 residues.

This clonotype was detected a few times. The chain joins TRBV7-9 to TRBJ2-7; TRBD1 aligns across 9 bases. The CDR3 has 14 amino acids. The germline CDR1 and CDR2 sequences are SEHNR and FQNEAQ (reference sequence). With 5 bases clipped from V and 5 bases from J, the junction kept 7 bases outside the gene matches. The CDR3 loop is CASSAYTGGHEQYF. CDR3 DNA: TGTGCCAGCAGCGCTTACACAGGGGGCCACGAGCAGTACTTC.

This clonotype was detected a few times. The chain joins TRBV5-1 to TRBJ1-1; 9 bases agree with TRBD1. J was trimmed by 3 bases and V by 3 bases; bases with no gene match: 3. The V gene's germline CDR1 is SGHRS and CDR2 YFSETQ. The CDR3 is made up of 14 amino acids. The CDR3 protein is CASSWDRVDTEAFF. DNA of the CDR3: TGCGCCAGCAGCTGGGACAGGGTGGACACTGAAGCTTTCTTT.

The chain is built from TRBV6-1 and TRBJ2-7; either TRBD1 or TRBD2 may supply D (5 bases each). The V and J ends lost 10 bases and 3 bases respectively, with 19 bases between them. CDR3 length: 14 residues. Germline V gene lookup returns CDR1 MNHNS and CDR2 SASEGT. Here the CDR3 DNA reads TGTGCCACCACAAGTCGCGACAGCGGCTACGAGCAGTACTTC. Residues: CATTSRDSGYEQYF.

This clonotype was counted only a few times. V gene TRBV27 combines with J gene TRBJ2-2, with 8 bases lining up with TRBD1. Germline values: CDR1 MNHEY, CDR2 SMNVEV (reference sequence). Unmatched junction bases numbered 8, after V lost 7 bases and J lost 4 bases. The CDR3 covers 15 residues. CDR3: CASTQGAGATGELFF. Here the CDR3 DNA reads TGTGCCAGCACCCAGGGGGCAGGGGCCACCGGGGAGCTGTTTTTT.

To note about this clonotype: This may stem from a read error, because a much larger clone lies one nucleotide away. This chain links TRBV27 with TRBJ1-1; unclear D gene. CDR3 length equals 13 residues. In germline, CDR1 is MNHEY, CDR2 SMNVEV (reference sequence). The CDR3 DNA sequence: TGTGCCAGCAGTTTATCGAAGAACACTGAACCTTTCTTT. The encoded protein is CASSLSKNTEPFF.

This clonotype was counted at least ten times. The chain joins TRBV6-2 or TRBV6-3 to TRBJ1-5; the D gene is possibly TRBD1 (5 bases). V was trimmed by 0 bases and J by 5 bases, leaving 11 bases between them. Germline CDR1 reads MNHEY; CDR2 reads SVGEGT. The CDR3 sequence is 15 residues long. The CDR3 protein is CASSYSGGPDQPQHF. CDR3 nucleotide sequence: TGTGCCAGCAGTTACTCGGGGGGTCCGGATCAGCCCCAGCATTTT.

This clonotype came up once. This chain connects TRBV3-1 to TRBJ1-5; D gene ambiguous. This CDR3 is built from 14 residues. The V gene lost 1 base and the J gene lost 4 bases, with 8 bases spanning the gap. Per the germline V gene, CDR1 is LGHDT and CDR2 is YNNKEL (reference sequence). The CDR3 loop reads CASSQGMTNQPQHF. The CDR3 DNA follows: TGTGCCAGCAGCCAAGGAATGACGAATCAGCCCCAGCATTTT.

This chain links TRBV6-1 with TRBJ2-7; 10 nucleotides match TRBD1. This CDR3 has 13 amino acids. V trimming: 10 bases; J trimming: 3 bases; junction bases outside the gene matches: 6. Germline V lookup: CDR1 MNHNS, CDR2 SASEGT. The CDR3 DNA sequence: TGTGCCACTTCGGGACAGGGGTACTACGAGCAGTACTTC. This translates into CATSGQGYYEQYF.

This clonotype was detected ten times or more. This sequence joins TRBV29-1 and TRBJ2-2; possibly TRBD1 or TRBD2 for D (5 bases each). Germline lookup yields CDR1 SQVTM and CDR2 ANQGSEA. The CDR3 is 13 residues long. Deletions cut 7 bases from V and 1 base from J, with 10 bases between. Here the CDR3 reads CSATGRNTGELFF. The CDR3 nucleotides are TGCAGCGCCACGGGACGGAACACCGGGGAGCTGTTTTTT.

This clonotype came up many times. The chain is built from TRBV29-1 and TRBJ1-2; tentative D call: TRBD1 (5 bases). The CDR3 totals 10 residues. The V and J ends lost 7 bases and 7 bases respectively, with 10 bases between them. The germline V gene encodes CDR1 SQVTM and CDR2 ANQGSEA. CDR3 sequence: CSARDAGYTF. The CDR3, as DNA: TGCAGCGCACGGGACGCTGGCTACACCTTC. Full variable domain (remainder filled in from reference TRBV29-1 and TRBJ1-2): SAVISQKPSRDICQRGTSLTIQCQVDSQVTMMFWYRQQPGQSLTLIATANQGSEATYESGFVIDKFPISRPNLTFSTLTVSNMSPEDSSIYLCSARDAGYTFGSGTRLTVV.

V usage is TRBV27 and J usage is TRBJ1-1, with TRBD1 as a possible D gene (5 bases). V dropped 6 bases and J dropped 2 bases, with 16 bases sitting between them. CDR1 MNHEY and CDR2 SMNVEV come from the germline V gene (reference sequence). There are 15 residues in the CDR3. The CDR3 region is CASSGGELSNTEAFF. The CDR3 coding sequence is TGTGCCAGCAGCGGGGGGGAGCTCAGCAACACTGAAGCTTTCTTT.

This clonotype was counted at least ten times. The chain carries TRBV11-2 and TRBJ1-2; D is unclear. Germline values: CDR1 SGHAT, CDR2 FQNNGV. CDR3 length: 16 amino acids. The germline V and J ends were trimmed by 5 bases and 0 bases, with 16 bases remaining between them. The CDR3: CASSQTYKVSNYGYTF. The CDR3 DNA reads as TGTGCCAGCAGCCAAACCTACAAGGTCTCTAACTATGGCTACACCTTC.

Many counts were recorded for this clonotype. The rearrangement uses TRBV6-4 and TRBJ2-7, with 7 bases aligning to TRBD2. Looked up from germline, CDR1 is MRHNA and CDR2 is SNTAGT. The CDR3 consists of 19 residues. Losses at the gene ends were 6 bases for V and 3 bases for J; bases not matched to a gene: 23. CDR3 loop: CASRRSEITPIGGDYEQYF. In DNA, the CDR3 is TGTGCCAGCAGACGGTCAGAGATAACTCCTATTGGGGGGGACTACGAGCAGTACTTC.

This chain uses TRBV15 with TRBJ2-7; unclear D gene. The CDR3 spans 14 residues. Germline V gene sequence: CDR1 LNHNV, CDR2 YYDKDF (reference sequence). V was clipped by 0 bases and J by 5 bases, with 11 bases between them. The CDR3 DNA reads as TGTGCCACCAGCAGAGAGCTGAGCCGCAACGAGCAGTACTTC. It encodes CATSRELSRNEQYF.

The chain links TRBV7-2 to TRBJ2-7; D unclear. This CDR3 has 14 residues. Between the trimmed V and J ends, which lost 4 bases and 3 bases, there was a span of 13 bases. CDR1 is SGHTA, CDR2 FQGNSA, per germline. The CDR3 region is CASSSAGYIYEQYF. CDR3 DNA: TGTGCCAGCAGCTCCGCAGGTTACATCTACGAGCAGTACTTC.

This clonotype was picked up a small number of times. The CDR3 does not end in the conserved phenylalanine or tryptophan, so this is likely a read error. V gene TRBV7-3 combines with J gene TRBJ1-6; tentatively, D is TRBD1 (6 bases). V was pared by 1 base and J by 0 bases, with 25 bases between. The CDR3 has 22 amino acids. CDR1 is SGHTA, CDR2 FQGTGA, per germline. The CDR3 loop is CASSLRLLVGQGTFSYNSPLHS. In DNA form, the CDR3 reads TGTGCCAGCAGCTTAAGGTTGTTGGTCGGGCAGGGGACATTCTCCTATAATTCACCCCTCCACTCT.

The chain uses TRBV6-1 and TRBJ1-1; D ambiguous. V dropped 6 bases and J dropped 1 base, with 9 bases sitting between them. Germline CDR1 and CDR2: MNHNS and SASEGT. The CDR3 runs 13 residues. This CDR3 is CASRSRANTEAFF. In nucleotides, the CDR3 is TGTGCCAGCAGGAGCAGAGCGAACACTGAAGCTTTCTTT.

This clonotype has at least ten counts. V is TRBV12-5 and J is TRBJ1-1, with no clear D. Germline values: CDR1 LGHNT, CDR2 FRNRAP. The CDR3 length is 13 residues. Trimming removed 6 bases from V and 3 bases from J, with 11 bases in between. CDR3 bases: TGTGCTAGTGGCCCCTATGGGGACACTGAAGCTTTCTTT. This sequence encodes CASGPYGDTEAFF. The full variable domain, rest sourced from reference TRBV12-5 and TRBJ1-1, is DARVTQTPRHKVTEMGQEVTMRCQPILGHNTVFWYRQTMMQGLELLAYFRNRAPLDDSGMPKDRFSAEMPDATLATLKIQPSEPRDSAVYFCASGPYGDTEAFFGQGTRLTVV.

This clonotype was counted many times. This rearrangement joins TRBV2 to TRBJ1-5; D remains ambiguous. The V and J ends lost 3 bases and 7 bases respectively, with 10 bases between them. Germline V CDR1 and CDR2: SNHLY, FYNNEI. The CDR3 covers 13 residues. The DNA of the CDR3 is TGTGCCAGCAGTGATTCATCCGCCCAGCCCCAGCATTTT. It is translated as CASSDSSAQPQHF.

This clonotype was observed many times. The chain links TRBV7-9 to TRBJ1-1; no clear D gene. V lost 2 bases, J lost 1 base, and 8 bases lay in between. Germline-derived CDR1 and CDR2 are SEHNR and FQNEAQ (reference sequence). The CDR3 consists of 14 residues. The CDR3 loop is CASSLFWRNTEAFF. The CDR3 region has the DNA TGTGCCAGCAGCTTATTCTGGAGGAACACTGAAGCTTTCTTT.

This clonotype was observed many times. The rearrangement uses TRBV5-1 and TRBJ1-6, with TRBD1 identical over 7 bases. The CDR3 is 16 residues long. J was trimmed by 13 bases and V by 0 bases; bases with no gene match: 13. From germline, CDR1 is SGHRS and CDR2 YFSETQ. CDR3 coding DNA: TGCGCCAGCAGCTTGGACAGGGTCGGGACAGATACTCCCCTCCACTTT. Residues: CASSLDRVGTDTPLHF.

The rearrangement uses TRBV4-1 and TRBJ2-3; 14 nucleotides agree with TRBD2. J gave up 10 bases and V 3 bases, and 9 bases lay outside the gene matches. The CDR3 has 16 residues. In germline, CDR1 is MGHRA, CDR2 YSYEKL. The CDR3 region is CASSQTSGRDLYSQYF. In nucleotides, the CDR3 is TGCGCCAGCAGCCAGACTAGCGGGAGGGATTTGTATTCGCAGTATTTT.